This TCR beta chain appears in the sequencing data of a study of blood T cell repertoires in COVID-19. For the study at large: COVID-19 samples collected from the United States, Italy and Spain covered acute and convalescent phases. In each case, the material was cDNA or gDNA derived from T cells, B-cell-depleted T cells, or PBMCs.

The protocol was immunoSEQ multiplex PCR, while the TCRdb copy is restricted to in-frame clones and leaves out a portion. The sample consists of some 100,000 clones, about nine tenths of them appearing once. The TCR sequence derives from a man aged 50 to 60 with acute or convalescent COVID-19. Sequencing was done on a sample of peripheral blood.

The CDR3 DNA follows: TGTGCCAGCACCCGGACAGTCTTAGAGACCCAGTACTTC. Protein: CASTRTVLETQYF. The rearrangement joins TRBV7-9 to TRBJ2-5, with D maybe TRBD1 (6 bases). CDR3 length: 13 amino acids. Per germline, CDR1 SEHNR and CDR2 FQNEAQ (reference sequence). The V end lost 7 bases, the J end lost 4 bases, and 13 bases lay between the germline ends.